The 16 T cell receptor beta chains below were found in one sample sequenced in a study of follicular helper T cells after annual influenza vaccination. The table came from immunoSEQ multiplex PCR; TCRdb's copy has only in-frame clones and leaves some out. The sample includes around 10,000 clones, 70% to 85% of them seen just once. Sequences were derived from CXCR5- memory CD4+ T cells sorted from blood, sampled 6 weeks after influenza vaccination. These receptors were collected from an adult who received the influenza vaccine.

This clone has a handful of counts. The rearrangement links TRBV7-2 to TRBJ1-2; D is perhaps TRBD1 (6 bases). Germline V gene data show CDR1 as SGHTA and CDR2 as FQGNSA. CDR3 length equals 13 residues. V was pared by 2 bases and J by 8 bases, with 12 bases between. CDR3 coding DNA: TGTGCCAGCAGCTTAAGGGACACCAAGGGCTACACCTTC. This gives the protein CASSLRDTKGYTF.

This chain links TRBV6-6 with TRBJ2-7; D ambiguous. V was clipped by 5 bases and J by 5 bases, with 10 bases between them. The germline gives CDR1 MNHNY, CDR2 SVGAGI (reference sequence). The CDR3 is made up of 12 amino acids. CDR3 amino acids: CASSQVVHEQYF. The DNA of the CDR3 is TGTGCCAGCAGTCAGGTTGTCCACGAGCAGTACTTC.

This clone was detected only once. This chain joins TRBV5-4 and TRBJ1-2; no clear D gene. V was pared by 4 bases and J by 7 bases, with 17 bases between. In germline, CDR1 is SGHNT, CDR2 YYREEE (reference sequence). The CDR3 sequence is 14 residues long. CDR3 nucleotide sequence: TGTGCCAGCAGCCCGTCCCTCCAGGCAGGTGGCTACACCTTC. Its protein is CASSPSLQAGGYTF.

The genes are TRBV7-9 and TRBJ2-7; 7 bases fit TRBD1. The length of the CDR3 is 15 residues. V trimming: 1 base; J trimming: 4 bases; junction bases outside the gene matches: 7. CDR1 and CDR2 from the germline V gene are SEHNR and FQNEAQ (reference sequence). The CDR3 reads CASSLGGQKGYEQYF. The CDR3 nucleotides are TGTGCCAGCAGCTTAGGGGGACAGAAAGGGTACGAGCAGTACTTC.

The chain employs TRBV9 and TRBJ1-1; D ambiguous. Germline CDR1 is SGDLS and CDR2 is YYNGEE. V was clipped by 3 bases and J by 3 bases, with 12 bases between them. The CDR3 runs 14 residues. Here the CDR3 reads CASSDDAPHTEAFF. Written as DNA, the CDR3 is TGTGCCAGCAGCGATGACGCCCCGCACACTGAAGCTTTCTTT.

Notes on this clone: Other nucleotide sequences in the sample specify the same CDR3. The rearrangement uses TRBV29-1 and TRBJ1-5; no definite D call. The CDR3 is made up of 10 amino acids. Trimming left V 8 bases short and J 7 bases short, with 9 bases between. Germline V gene sequence: CDR1 SQVTM, CDR2 ANQGSEA. CDR3 residues: CSPEPQPQHF. As DNA, the CDR3 is TGCAGCCCCGAGCCCCAGCCCCAGCATTTT. Using reference TRBV29-1 and TRBJ1-5 for the parts outside the CDR3, the full variable domain is SAVISQKPSRDICQRGTSLTIQCQVDSQVTMMFWYRQQPGQSLTLIATANQGSEATYESGFVIDKFPISRPNLTFSTLTVSNMSPEDSSIYLCSPEPQPQHFGDGTRLSIL.

The chain joins TRBV10-3 to TRBJ2-7; 13 bases fit TRBD2. The CDR3 is made up of 15 amino acids. Germline-derived CDR1 and CDR2 are ENHRY and SYGVKD. J gave up 1 base and V 6 bases, and 3 bases lay outside the gene matches. The CDR3 protein is CAIRETSGGSYEQYF. The CDR3 DNA reads as TGTGCCATCAGGGAGACTAGCGGGGGGTCCTACGAGCAGTACTTC.

This rearrangement joins TRBV7-2 to TRBJ2-1, with 7 bases matching TRBD2. Germline assignment: CDR1 SGHTA and CDR2 FQGNSA. This CDR3 is 15 amino acids long. V trimming: 5 bases; J trimming: 6 bases; junction bases outside the gene matches: 10. The chain's CDR3 is CASSPAWRGTNEQFF. The CDR3 region has the DNA TGTGCCAGCAGCCCGGCATGGCGGGGGACCAATGAGCAGTTCTTC.

The rearrangement uses TRBV6-5 and TRBJ1-2, with a tentative D call TRBD1 (5 bases). In germline, CDR1 is MNHEY, CDR2 SVGAGI. This CDR3 spans 15 amino acids. V was pared by 5 bases and J by 2 bases, with 15 bases between. The CDR3 region has the DNA TGTGCCAGCAGTCCCGAGGGACTCCCCAACTATGGCTACACCTTC. Its translation: CASSPEGLPNYGYTF.

This clone was recorded only once. This chain uses TRBV7-2 with TRBJ1-2; 8 bases line up with TRBD1. Germline CDR1 reads SGHTA; CDR2 reads FQGNSA. The CDR3 consists of 15 residues. V lost 1 base, J lost 6 bases, and 7 bases stayed unmatched. The CDR3: CASSLGPTGGNGYTF. CDR3 nucleotide sequence: TGTGCCAGCAGCTTAGGACCAACAGGGGGGAATGGCTACACCTTC.

The rearrangement links TRBV11-2 to TRBJ2-5, with 9 bases lining up with TRBD1. Germline V gives CDR1 SGHAT, CDR2 FQNNGV. This CDR3 has 15 amino acids. Trimming removed 5 bases from V and 4 bases from J; junction bases left unmatched: 8. CDR3 residues: CASSGYRGLVETQYF. The DNA of the CDR3 is TGTGCCAGCAGCGGGTACAGGGGGCTCGTAGAGACCCAGTACTTC.

V and J are TRBV4-3 and TRBJ1-2; 10 positions match TRBD1. This CDR3 has 17 amino acids. Germline loops: CDR1 LGHNA, CDR2 YSLEER. J was trimmed by 0 bases and V by 2 bases; bases with no gene match: 6. CDR3 nucleotide sequence: TGCGCCAGCAGCCAAAGGACAGGGGGACTCACTAACTATGGCTACACCTTC. It is translated as CASSQRTGGLTNYGYTF.

The V gene is TRBV5-1, the J gene TRBJ2-2; 12 bases align to TRBD1. This CDR3 spans 16 amino acids. Germline CDR1 SGHRS, CDR2 YFSETQ. V shed 4 bases, J shed 4 bases, and the junction held 5 bases outside the gene matches. The CDR3 here is CASSRDRGLSTGELFF. The DNA of the CDR3 is TGCGCCAGCAGCCGGGACAGGGGGCTGAGCACCGGGGAGCTGTTTTTT.

This chain connects TRBV11-2 to TRBJ1-6; D gene uncertain. The CDR3 extends over 14 amino acids. Germline V CDR1 and CDR2: SGHAT, FQNNGV. V was clipped by 0 bases and J by 11 bases, with 11 bases between them. DNA of the CDR3: TGTGCCAGCAGCTTAGATGGCAGGAGCGCACCCCTCCACTTT. Protein sequence: CASSLDGRSAPLHF.

This clone has only one observation. This rearrangement joins TRBV20-1 to TRBJ2-3; D remains ambiguous. The CDR3 is made up of 11 amino acids. V shed 4 bases and J shed 5 bases, with 7 bases lying between them. CDR1 DFQATT and CDR2 SNEGSKA come from the germline V gene (reference sequence). DNA of the CDR3: TGCAGTGCTATGACCGGAGATACGCAGTATTTT. Its protein is CSAMTGDTQYF.

V usage is TRBV7-9 and J usage is TRBJ2-3; D remains unclear. V was trimmed by 0 bases and J by 8 bases, leaving 6 bases between them. Germline-derived CDR1 and CDR2 are SEHNR and FQNEAQ (reference sequence). The CDR3 runs 12 residues. The CDR3 DNA sequence: TGTGCCAGCAGCTTAGCCGATGGTACGCAGTATTTT. Its translation is CASSLADGTQYF.